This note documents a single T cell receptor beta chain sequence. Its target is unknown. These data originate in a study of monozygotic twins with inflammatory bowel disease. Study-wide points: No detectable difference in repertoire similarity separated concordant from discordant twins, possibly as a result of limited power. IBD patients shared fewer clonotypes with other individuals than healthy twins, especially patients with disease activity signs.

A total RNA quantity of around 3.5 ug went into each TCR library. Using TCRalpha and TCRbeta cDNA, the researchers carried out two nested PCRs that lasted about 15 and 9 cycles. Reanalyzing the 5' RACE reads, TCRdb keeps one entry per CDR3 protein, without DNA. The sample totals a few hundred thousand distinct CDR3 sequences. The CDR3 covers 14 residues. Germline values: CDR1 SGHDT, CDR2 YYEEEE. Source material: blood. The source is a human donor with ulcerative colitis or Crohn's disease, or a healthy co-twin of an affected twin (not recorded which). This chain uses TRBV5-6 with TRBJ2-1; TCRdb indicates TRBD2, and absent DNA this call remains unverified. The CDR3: CASIPYVRDNEQFF.